The present entry profiles one T cell receptor (beta chain) with its context. Its specificity is unknown. Produced via immunoSEQ multiplex PCR; TCRdb's table is partial and in-frame only. The sample holds approximately 80,000 clones; around 87% are singletons and the top ten take just over 30%. Germline V gene sequence: CDR1 LGHDT, CDR2 YNNKEL (reference sequence). This CDR3 has 14 amino acids. V lost 2 bases to trimming and J lost 6 bases, with 10 bases between them. These data originate in a study of T cell responses to AZD1222 COVID-19 vaccine. General observations from the study: Repertoires were obtained solely post-peak T cell response.

The V and J genes are TRBV3-1 (or the pseudogene TRBV3-2) and TRBJ2-2; perhaps TRBD2 as D (6 bases). This material consisted of peripheral blood, taken on day 0 of AZD1222 vaccination. This clonotype originated in an adult in good health. CDR3 in amino acids: CASSQRGTAGELFF. CDR3 sequence (DNA): TGTGCCAGCAGCCAACGCGGGACGGCCGGGGAGCTGTTTTTT.